Given below is one T cell receptor beta chain in context. CDR3 size: 11 residues. V lost 5 bases and J lost 8, with 9 bases in between. In germline, CDR1 is GTSNPN, CDR2 SVGIG (reference sequence). This entry belongs to a study of blood T cell repertoires in COVID-19. Study in general: COVID-19 samples collected from the United States, Italy and Spain covered acute and convalescent phases. Sources were T cells, B-cell-depleted T cells, or PBMCs; the material itself was cDNA or gDNA.

Generated by immunoSEQ multiplex PCR, the TCRdb table keeps only in-frame clones and is missing some. The sample carries around 180,000 clones, about 82% recorded once. What was sequenced was peripheral blood. This receptor was obtained from a woman aged 25 to 45 with acute or convalescent COVID-19. The chain joins TRBV30 to TRBJ1-4; D is uncertain. The CDR3 here is CAWFRGEKLFF. CDR3 in DNA: TGTGCCTGGTTCCGAGGGGAAAAACTGTTTTTT.